One and the same sample provided the 20 T cell receptor beta chains below, sequenced in a study of T cell responses to AZD1222 COVID-19 vaccine. Generated by immunoSEQ multiplex PCR, the TCRdb table keeps only in-frame clones and is missing some. The sample comprises approximately 160,000 clones, roughly nine tenths of which are singletons, and around 0.98% rests with the top ten. Sequencing was performed on peripheral blood, taken 28 days after the second AZD1222 dose. The source is an adult who received the AZD1222 COVID-19 vaccine.

The chain carries TRBV6-5 and TRBJ2-7, with D unresolved. The V gene's germline CDR1 is MNHEY and CDR2 SVGAGI. The CDR3 totals 13 residues. Trimming removed 7 bases at V and 1 base at J, with 11 bases between. The CDR3 region has the DNA TGTGCCAGCACGAGTAAAACTTCCTACGAGCAGTACTTC. Translated, it gives CASTSKTSYEQYF.

This clone came up a few times. The J gene is TRBJ2-4, the V gene TRBV5-6; 8 nucleotides agree with TRBD1. The CDR3 has 15 residues. Per germline, CDR1 SGHDT and CDR2 YYEEEE. Germline trimming cut 4 bases from V and 0 bases from J; bases unmatched to any gene: 3. CDR3 residues: CASSRQGIAKNIQYF. The CDR3 DNA is TGTGCCAGCAGCAGACAGGGGATAGCCAAAAACATTCAGTACTTC.

The chain links TRBV9 to TRBJ2-3; 15 positions match TRBD2. Germline V gene lookup returns CDR1 SGDLS and CDR2 YYNGEE. CDR3 size: 14 residues. J lost 9 bases, V lost 3 bases, and 2 bases had no gene match. The CDR3 DNA reads as TGTGCCAGCAGCGCCGGGACTAGCGGGGGGACGCAGTATTTT. Its translation is CASSAGTSGGTQYF. Using reference TRBV9 and TRBJ2-3 for the parts outside the CDR3, the full variable domain is DSGVTQTPKHLITATGQRVTLRCSPRSGDLSVYWYQQSLDQGLQFLIQYYNGEERAKGNILERFSAQQFPDLHSELNLSSLELGDSALYFCASSAGTSGGTQYFGPGTRLTVL.

The chain couples TRBV7-9 to TRBJ1-1; weak D call: TRBD1 (5 bases). CDR3 length: 13 residues. Germline lookup yields CDR1 SEHNR and CDR2 FQNEAQ (reference sequence). Between the trimmed V and J ends, which lost 11 bases and 3 bases, there was a span of 16 bases. The CDR3 sequence is CASASDSYTEAFF. The CDR3 DNA sequence: TGTGCCTCGGCCTCCGACAGTTACACTGAAGCTTTCTTT.

This rearrangement joins TRBV2 to TRBJ2-1; D perhaps matches TRBD2 (6 bases). The CDR3 consists of 20 residues. Trimming shortened V by 0 bases and J by 3 bases, and 24 bases separated the two germline ends. Germline V lookup: CDR1 SNHLY, CDR2 FYNNEI. The CDR3 spells CASSEALQVVRGRFYNEQFF. The CDR3 DNA sequence: TGTGCCAGCAGTGAAGCGCTTCAAGTTGTTCGGGGGAGGTTCTACAATGAGCAGTTCTTC.

This clone was picked up one time. V gene TRBV9 combines with J gene TRBJ1-1; 7 bases line up with TRBD1. The CDR3 extends over 15 amino acids. V trimming: 3 bases; J trimming: 5 bases; junction bases outside the gene matches: 10. Looked up from germline, CDR1 is SGDLS and CDR2 is YYNGEE. The CDR3 here is CASSARQGGGTEAFF. In nucleotides, the CDR3 is TGTGCCAGCAGCGCAAGACAGGGTGGAGGAACTGAAGCTTTCTTT.

This chain connects TRBV5-1 to TRBJ1-6; D call uncertain. Germline assignment: CDR1 SGHRS and CDR2 YFSETQ. Trimming left V 4 bases short and J 0 bases short, with 8 bases between. The CDR3 extends over 15 amino acids. The CDR3 nucleotides read TGCGCCAGCAGCACGGAAAGCTCCTATAATTCACCCCTCCACTTT. It is translated as CASSTESSYNSPLHF.

The rearrangement joins TRBV5-6 to TRBJ1-2; no reliable D call. This CDR3 region has 17 residues. V lost 4 bases, J lost 4 bases, and 23 bases lay in between. CDR1 and CDR2 from the germline V gene are SGHDT and YYEEEE. The CDR3 region is CASSPDKDRSPLYGYTF. CDR3 in DNA: TGTGCCAGCAGCCCTGACAAAGACCGATCCCCACTCTATGGCTACACCTTC.

The chain joins TRBV3-1 (or the pseudogene TRBV3-2) to TRBJ1-2, with D tentatively TRBD1 (5 bases). The CDR3 totals 13 residues. V was pared by 4 bases and J by 4 bases, with 10 bases between. The germline CDR1 and CDR2 sequences are LGHDT and YNNKEL (reference sequence). The CDR3 protein is CASSPRGSYGYTF. As DNA, the CDR3 is TGTGCCAGCAGCCCGAGGGGAAGCTATGGCTACACCTTC.

The table lists this clone with a count of one. The rearrangement joins TRBV7-2 to TRBJ2-3; D gene ambiguous. The germline CDR1 and CDR2 sequences are SGHTA and FQGNSA. This CDR3 is 14 amino acids long. Trimming removed 2 bases from V and 3 bases from J, with 9 bases in between. CDR3 sequence: CASSLRLATDTQYF. The CDR3 DNA is TGTGCCAGCAGCTTAAGATTAGCTACAGATACGCAGTATTTT.

This chain connects TRBV7-9 to TRBJ1-2; D not certain. Trimming pared 0 bases from V and 4 bases from J, leaving 9 bases between. Germline CDR1 reads SEHNR; CDR2 reads FQNEAQ (reference sequence). The CDR3 has 14 residues. The CDR3 loop reads CASSLAGATYGYTF. CDR3 DNA: TGTGCCAGCAGCTTAGCGGGAGCTACCTATGGCTACACCTTC.

The gene calls are TRBV5-1 and TRBJ2-7; 10 bases match TRBD1. Unmatched junction bases numbered 7, after V lost 3 bases and J lost 7 bases. Germline V gene lookup returns CDR1 SGHRS and CDR2 YFSETQ. The CDR3 consists of 14 residues. As DNA, the CDR3 is TGCGCCAGCAGCTGGACAGGGGGGTCTATAGAGCAGTACTTC. Residues: CASSWTGGSIEQYF.

This chain uses TRBV9 with TRBJ1-1; 7 nucleotides align to TRBD1. This CDR3 contains 16 residues. In germline, CDR1 is SGDLS, CDR2 YYNGEE. The V and J ends lost 3 bases and 4 bases, in that order; junction bases with no gene match: 12. CDR3 amino acids: CASSGRGTTGATEAFF. CDR3 coding DNA: TGTGCCAGCAGCGGGAGGGGGACAACAGGGGCCACTGAAGCTTTCTTT.

The chain couples TRBV20-1 to TRBJ1-1, with a weak D call TRBD1 (6 bases). This CDR3 has 14 amino acids. Trimming left V 3 bases short and J 1 base short, with 12 bases between. Germline V lookup: CDR1 DFQATT, CDR2 SNEGSKA (reference sequence). CDR3 nucleotides: TGCAGTGCTAGTATAGGGGGGAAGAACACTGAAGCTTTCTTT. It encodes CSASIGGKNTEAFF.

The J gene is TRBJ1-2, the V gene TRBV6-5; the D gene is possibly TRBD1 (5 bases). V gave up 11 bases and J gave up 0 bases, with 13 bases separating them. Germline assignment: CDR1 MNHEY and CDR2 SVGAGI. The CDR3 loop spans 13 amino acids. The DNA for the CDR3 is TGTGCCGGGGGAAAGATTTCTAACTATGGCTACACCTTC. Translation gives CAGGKISNYGYTF.

This chain joins TRBV19 and TRBJ1-2; D may be TRBD1 (5 bases). V was clipped by 8 bases and J by 2 bases, with 12 bases between them. CDR1 is LNHDA and CDR2 is SQIVND in the germline V gene (reference sequence). This CDR3 has 13 amino acids. CDR3 sequence reads: CASRGAPNYGYTF. The DNA of the CDR3 is TGTGCCAGTCGAGGGGCCCCCAACTATGGCTACACCTTC.

The rearrangement uses TRBV10-2 and TRBJ2-1; the match to TRBD2 covers 8 bases. Trimming at V came to 4 bases and at J to 7 bases, leaving 6 bases not matched to a gene. Looked up from germline, CDR1 is WSHSY and CDR2 is SAAADI. This CDR3 region has 14 residues. The CDR3 sequence: CASSVSGADNEQFF. CDR3 coding DNA: TGCGCCAGCAGTGTTAGCGGGGCGGATAATGAGCAGTTCTTC.

This rearrangement joins TRBV14 to TRBJ1-2, with TRBD1 identical over 7 bases. This CDR3 is built from 17 residues. Germline V gene sequence: CDR1 SGHDN, CDR2 FVKESK. Trimming removed 3 bases from V and 0 bases from J; junction bases left unmatched: 10. CDR3 coding DNA: TGTGCCAGCAGCCAGAACAGGGGCCGCTTCTCTAACTATGGCTACACCTTC. It yields the protein CASSQNRGRFSNYGYTF.

The chain carries TRBV7-8 and TRBJ1-1; 8 bases line up with TRBD1. The CDR3 totals 13 residues. Germline V gene data show CDR1 as SGHVS and CDR2 as FQNEAQ. V lost 3 bases and J lost 7; bases outside the gene matches: 4. CDR3 nucleotide sequence: TGTGCCAGCAGCTTCCGGACAGGGTTTGAAGCTTTCTTT. Translation: CASSFRTGFEAFF.

The chain employs TRBV11-2 and TRBJ1-1; the match to TRBD1 covers 9 bases. This CDR3 contains 15 residues. J gave up 6 bases and V 7 bases, and 12 bases lay outside the gene matches. Germline V CDR1 and CDR2: SGHAT, FQNNGV. The DNA of the CDR3 is TGTGCCAGCACCCCTTGGACAGGGGAGCTACCTGAAGCTTTCTTT. Protein sequence: CASTPWTGELPEAFF.